The 15 T cell receptor beta chains below come from one sample, sequenced in a study of ipilimumab plus nivolumab after autologous stem cell transplantation. Clones were sequenced by immunoSEQ multiplex PCR, and TCRdb holds only the in-frame ones, with some missing. The sample has about 47,000 clones, 70% to 90% seen once; the top ten hold around 0.9%. Sample: PBMCs, taken in a trial of ipilimumab plus nivolumab as post-transplant consolidation. These receptors were taken from a male donor with multiple myeloma.

This clone has only a few counts. This chain uses TRBV18 with TRBJ2-7; D remains ambiguous. V lost 3 bases and J lost 3, with 6 bases in between. The CDR3 has 12 amino acids. Germline V gene lookup returns CDR1 KGHSH and CDR2 LQKENI. The CDR3 spells CASSPDHYEQYF. The CDR3 nucleotides are TGTGCCAGCTCACCGGATCACTACGAGCAGTACTTC.

The J gene is TRBJ1-1, the V gene TRBV6-5, with unresolved D. Germline CDR1 and CDR2: MNHEY and SVGAGI. The V and J ends lost 7 bases and 1 base respectively, with 13 bases between them. CDR3 length: 14 amino acids. Written as DNA, the CDR3 is TGTGCCAGCACCGGGCGCGCACGGAACACTGAAGCTTTCTTT. Protein product: CASTGRARNTEAFF.

The genes are TRBV13 and TRBJ2-2; 10 nucleotides agree with TRBD2. Trimming at V came to 0 bases and at J to 4 bases, leaving 2 bases not matched to a gene. Germline V gene lookup returns CDR1 PRHDT and CDR2 FYEKMQ (reference sequence). The CDR3 consists of 16 residues. Written as DNA, the CDR3 is TGTGCCAGCAGCTTAGGATCTAGCGGGGGCACCGGGGAGCTGTTTTTT. This codes for CASSLGSSGGTGELFF.

The J gene is TRBJ2-5, the V gene TRBV4-2, with TRBD2 matching over 14 bases. Germline CDR1 LGHNA, CDR2 YNFKEQ. CDR3 size: 16 residues. The trim removed 4 bases at V and 5 bases at J, leaving 6 bases unmatched. This CDR3 is CASSPGTSGGQETQYF. The CDR3 DNA sequence: TGTGCCAGCAGCCCCGGGACTAGCGGGGGACAGGAGACCCAGTACTTC.

The chain recombines TRBV5-1 with TRBJ1-4; 8 bases line up with TRBD1. Unmatched junction bases numbered 14, after V lost 0 bases and J lost 16 bases. Germline V CDR1 and CDR2: SGHRS, YFSETQ. This CDR3 spans 15 amino acids. The CDR3 nucleotides are TGCGCCAGCAGCTTGGGTGGGGGGACAGGAGAATTCCGGTTTTTT. This sequence encodes CASSLGGGTGEFRFF.

This chain links TRBV29-1 with TRBJ2-5; TRBD1 is a possible D gene (6 bases). Germline loops: CDR1 SQVTM, CDR2 ANQGSEA. CDR3 length: 12 residues. V shed 4 bases and J shed 2 bases, with 8 bases lying between them. The CDR3 loop is CSVGTAQETQYF. CDR3 bases: TGCAGCGTTGGGACAGCACAAGAGACCCAGTACTTC. The complete variable domain, with remaining parts taken from reference TRBV29-1 and TRBJ2-5, reads SAVISQKPSRDICQRGTSLTIQCQVDSQVTMMFWYRQQPGQSLTLIATANQGSEATYESGFVIDKFPISRPNLTFSTLTVSNMSPEDSSIYLCSVGTAQETQYFGPGTRLLVL.

The V gene is TRBV18, the J gene TRBJ2-3; 7 bases line up with TRBD1. The length of the CDR3 is 16 residues. The V segment lost 3 bases and the J segment 5 bases; nucleotides outside the gene matches: 11. CDR1 is KGHSH, CDR2 LQKENI, per germline. The CDR3 nucleotides read TGTGCCAGCTCACCGAGGGCGGATCCAGGGGGAGATACGCAGTATTTT. The encoded protein is CASSPRADPGGDTQYF.

This clone was recorded only once. The V gene is TRBV5-4, the J gene TRBJ2-3; 9 bases are a match to TRBD2. CDR1 SGHNT and CDR2 YYREEE come from the germline V gene (reference sequence). The CDR3 runs to 16 residues. V shed 2 bases, J shed 4 bases, and the junction held 8 bases outside the gene matches. In DNA form, the CDR3 reads TGTGCCAGCAGCTTTGGTCAGCGGGGGGTAGCAGATACGCAGTATTTT. Translating gives CASSFGQRGVADTQYF. The variable domain in full, with the rest retrieved from reference TRBV5-4 and TRBJ2-3, is ETGVTQSPTHLIKTRGQQVTLRCSSQSGHNTVSWYQQALGQGPQFIFQYYREEENGRGNFPPRFSGLQFPNYSSELNVNALELDDSALYLCASSFGQRGVADTQYFGPGTRLTVL.

V gene TRBV5-1 combines with J gene TRBJ2-3; no clear D. Germline values: CDR1 SGHRS, CDR2 YFSETQ. CDR3 size: 16 residues. V lost 5 bases and J lost 1, with 17 bases in between. The CDR3 region has the DNA TGCGCCAGCAGAAGTTGGGCTAGTTCAGGCACAGATACGCAGTATTTT. As protein: CASRSWASSGTDTQYF.

Regarding this clone: The junction differs from germline at one of its ends, possibly a read error. This chain joins TRBV29-1 and TRBJ1-4; TRBD1 might be the D (5 bases). The CDR3 spans 14 residues. CDR1 is SQVTM, CDR2 ANQGSEA, per germline. This CDR3 is CSVEDRGADEKLFF. In DNA, the CDR3 is TGCAGCGTCGAAGACAGAGGGGCTGATGAAAAACTGTTTTTT.

This clone was seen only a few times. The genes are TRBV30 and TRBJ1-3; D ambiguous. Germline V gene sequence: CDR1 GTSNPN, CDR2 SVGIG (reference sequence). Trimming left V 4 bases short and J 2 bases short, with 12 bases between. The CDR3 contains 14 residues. CDR3 DNA sequence: TGTGCCTGGACCTCCACGGGAACTGGAAACACCATATATTTT. It is translated as CAWTSTGTGNTIYF.

The CDR3 reads CAWSGVEGDTQYF. CDR3 DNA: TGTGCCTGGAGCGGGGTCGAGGGAGATACGCAGTATTTT. The chain links TRBV30 to TRBJ2-3, with D perhaps TRBD2 (5 bases). Trimming took 3 bases from V and 5 from J, leaving 12 bases between them. The V gene's germline CDR1 is GTSNPN and CDR2 SVGIG (reference sequence). This CDR3 spans 13 amino acids. Together with reference TRBV30 and TRBJ2-3, the CDR3 gives the full variable domain: SQTIHQWPATLVQPVGSPLSLECTVEGTSNPNLYWYRQAAGRGLQLLFYSVGIGQISSEVPQNLSASRPQDRQFILSSKKLLLSDSGFYLCAWSGVEGDTQYFGPGTRLTVL.

Sample share makes this clone medium-sized. The chain links TRBV19 to TRBJ2-7; D gene uncertain. Trimming cost V 3 bases and J 3 bases, with 6 bases left between them. The CDR3 is 12 amino acids. CDR1 and CDR2 (germline): LNHDA, SQIVND (reference sequence). CDR3 sequence: CASSMGGYEQYF. The CDR3 nucleotides are TGTGCCAGTAGTATGGGCGGCTACGAGCAGTACTTC.

This chain uses TRBV10-3 with TRBJ1-5; D remains ambiguous. Trimming stripped 3 bases from V and 0 bases from J, with 6 bases between. Germline CDR1 ENHRY, CDR2 SYGVKD. The CDR3 runs to 14 residues. The CDR3 reads CAISEGISNQPQHF. CDR3 DNA sequence: TGTGCCATCAGTGAAGGGATTAGCAATCAGCCCCAGCATTTT.

This clone came up a few times. The chain couples TRBV2 to TRBJ1-1, with D perhaps matching TRBD1 (6 bases). This CDR3 comprises 13 residues. Per germline, CDR1 SNHLY and CDR2 FYNNEI. V shed 4 bases and J shed 3 bases, with 9 bases lying between them. The CDR3, as DNA: TGTGCCAGCAGTGCAGGGGCCTACACTGAAGCTTTCTTT. Translation: CASSAGAYTEAFF.